What follows are 13 T cell receptor beta chains derived from one specimen sequenced in a study of Graves' ophthalmopathy and Graves' hyperthyroidism. Amplification from RNA transcripts yielded the TCR beta CDR3 regions. The authors performed first-round RT-PCR with HTBI primers and then a second-round multiplex PCR. From the multiplex PCR reads, TCRdb called clonotypes with MiXCR, one entry per CDR3 protein. The table includes about 740,000 distinct CDR3 sequences, about 44% detected once. What was sequenced was peripheral blood. These receptors were obtained from an adult man with Graves' ophthalmopathy.

This clonotype was seen a few times. This chain's CDR3 is CASNSFWARRETQYF. DNA for the CDR3: TGTGCCAGCAACTCTTTTTGGGCCCGGCGTGAGACCCAGTACTTC. The chain uses TRBV28 and TRBJ2-5; D gene uncertain. Germline loops: CDR1 MDHEN, CDR2 SYDVKM. The V end lost 7 bases, the J end lost 5 bases, and 20 bases lay between the germline ends. CDR3 size: 15 residues.

This clonotype was seen a handful of times. The chain links TRBV20-1 to TRBJ2-5; D is perhaps TRBD1 (5 bases). This CDR3 has 14 residues. Germline CDR1 reads DFQATT; CDR2 reads SNEGSKA (reference sequence). The V gene lost 6 bases and the J gene lost 1 base, with 15 bases spanning the gap. CDR3 nucleotide sequence: TGCAGTGCCCACCCAGGGATGGTCCAAGAGACCCAGTACTTC. It translates to CSAHPGMVQETQYF.

Of note for this clonotype: At one end, the junction sequence differs from germline, possibly due to a read error. The rearrangement links TRBV10-3 to TRBJ2-6; TRBD1 matches at 11 bases. This CDR3 has 18 amino acids. The germline V gene encodes CDR1 ENHRY and CDR2 SYGVKD. CDR3 in DNA: TGTGCCAGCAGTTACTCGGGGACAGGGGGAACTGGGGCCAACGTCCTGACTTTC. Translated: CASSYSGTGGTGANVLTF.

This clonotype was found many times. The gene calls are TRBV29-1 and TRBJ2-7; perhaps TRBD1 as D (6 bases). The CDR3 covers 16 residues. Trimming shortened V by 0 bases and J by 6 bases, and 21 bases separated the two germline ends. Germline-derived CDR1 and CDR2 are SQVTM and ANQGSEA. The chain's CDR3 is CSVEDPQVTGLGEQYF. The CDR3 DNA follows: TGCAGCGTTGAAGATCCACAGGTCACAGGGCTCGGCGAGCAGTACTTC.

V and J are TRBV29-1 and TRBJ2-3; perhaps TRBD1 as D (5 bases). This CDR3 is 16 amino acids long. Germline CDR1 reads SQVTM; CDR2 reads ANQGSEA. CDR3 in amino acids: CSARLFRGFPQDTQYF. CDR3 DNA: TGCAGTGCTAGGTTGTTTAGGGGTTTTCCTCAAGATACGCAGTATTTT.

This clonotype was picked up a small number of times. The V and J genes are TRBV25-1 and TRBJ2-2; 12 bases line up with TRBD2. V shed 6 bases, J shed 6 bases, and the junction held 5 bases outside the gene matches. Germline assignment: CDR1 MGHDK and CDR2 SYGVNS. The CDR3 is 15 amino acids. The CDR3 loop reads CASSERTSGAGELFF. CDR3 in DNA: TGTGCCAGCAGCGAACGGACTAGCGGGGCCGGGGAGCTGTTTTTT. Together with reference TRBV25-1 and TRBJ2-2, the CDR3 gives the full variable domain: EADIYQTPRYLVIGTGKKITLECSQTMGHDKMYWYQQDPGMELHLIHYSYGVNSTEKGDLSSESTVSRIRTEHFPLTLESARPSHTSQYLCASSERTSGAGELFFGEGSRLTVL.

This clonotype was counted a few times. This chain joins TRBV3-1 and TRBJ1-2; D gene unclear. The germline V gene encodes CDR1 LGHDT and CDR2 YNNKEL (reference sequence). V lost 0 bases, J lost 6 bases, and 14 bases lay in between. This CDR3 is 15 amino acids long. CDR3 sequence (DNA): TGTGCCAGCAGCCAAGATCGAGTAGAGCTGGATGGCTACACCTTC. This sequence encodes CASSQDRVELDGYTF.

This clonotype was seen a handful of times. V gene TRBV9 combines with J gene TRBJ2-2; TRBD2 might be the D (5 bases). The ends were cut back, 0 bases at V and 4 bases at J, with 10 bases in the middle. The CDR3 runs to 15 residues. Germline CDR1 reads SGDLS; CDR2 reads YYNGEE. CDR3 in amino acids: CASSVGSGATGELFF. DNA for the CDR3: TGTGCCAGCAGCGTAGGGAGCGGCGCCACCGGGGAGCTGTTTTTT.

Details on this clonotype: This may be a read error: a much more frequent sequence differs by one nucleotide. The genes are TRBV10-2 and TRBJ1-3; D gene uncertain. CDR1 and CDR2 (germline): WSHSY, SAAADI. The CDR3 length is 15 residues. CDR3 residues: CASSDPSGSGNTIYF. CDR3 coding DNA: TGTGCCAGCAGTGACCCTTCCGGCTCTGGAAACACCATATATTTT.

The chain has TRBV25-1 and TRBJ1-4, with 9 bases identical to TRBD1. J gave up 11 bases and V 5 bases, and 12 bases lay outside the gene matches. Per germline, CDR1 MGHDK and CDR2 SYGVNS. This CDR3 contains 15 residues. The CDR3 reads CASSLTGQGRTKLFF. DNA for the CDR3: TGTGCCAGCAGTCTCACGGGACAGGGACGGACGAAACTGTTTTTT. Supplemented by reference TRBV25-1 and TRBJ1-4, the full variable domain reads EADIYQTPRYLVIGTGKKITLECSQTMGHDKMYWYQQDPGMELHLIHYSYGVNSTEKGDLSSESTVSRIRTEHFPLTLESARPSHTSQYLCASSLTGQGRTKLFFGSGTQLSVL.

The chain carries TRBV25-1 and TRBJ1-6; D is possibly TRBD1 (6 bases). The germline V gene has CDR1 MGHDK and CDR2 SYGVNS. The CDR3 is made up of 15 amino acids. Trimming pared 4 bases from V and 7 bases from J, leaving 14 bases between. In DNA form, the CDR3 reads TGTGCCAGCAGTGGACTACAGGGAGGGAATTCACCCCTCCACTTT. It encodes CASSGLQGGNSPLHF. Filled out from reference TRBV25-1 and TRBJ1-6, the complete variable domain reads EADIYQTPRYLVIGTGKKITLECSQTMGHDKMYWYQQDPGMELHLIHYSYGVNSTEKGDLSSESTVSRIRTEHFPLTLESARPSHTSQYLCASSGLQGGNSPLHFGNGTRLTVT.

A remark on this clonotype: The junction and the germline gene differ at one end; a read error may be behind it. CDR3 residues: CASSVHRGQPQHF. The CDR3 DNA reads as TGTGCCAGCAGTGTACACAGGGGACAGCCCCAGCATTTT. The J gene is TRBJ1-5, the V gene TRBV10-3; 7 bases agree with TRBD1. The CDR3 loop spans 13 amino acids. CDR1 is ENHRY and CDR2 is SYGVKD in the germline V gene.

The sample holds many counts of this clonotype. The rearrangement joins TRBV12-3 or TRBV12-4 to TRBJ1-6; TRBD1 might be the D (5 bases). The V gene lost 6 bases and the J gene lost 6 bases, with 15 bases spanning the gap. The CDR3 runs to 15 residues. Here the CDR3 reads CASSIQAGPNSPLHF. CDR3 coding DNA: TGTGCCAGCAGCATACAAGCGGGGCCTAATTCACCCCTCCACTTT.